This T cell receptor (beta chain) was obtained from a study of T cells expressing NK-cell markers. TCRdb reworked the 5' RACE reads into one entry per CDR3 protein, no DNA. The sample has about 160,000 distinct CDR3 sequences; the top ten hold 20% to 25%. The CDR3 length is 14 residues. This receptor was identified in a man between 18 and 69 years old in good health. The V call is TRBV12-3 or TRBV12-4, the J call TRBJ1-1. Sequenced sample: blood T cells: a sorted CD56 or NKG2C T cell subset, CD4+ or CD8+ T cells, or bulk PBMC T cells (not recorded which). CDR3 in amino acids: CASSPPRGVAEAFF.